Reported below is one T cell receptor (beta chain). Trimming removed 2 bases at V and 1 base at J, with 9 bases between. Germline lookup yields CDR1 LNHDA and CDR2 SQIVND (reference sequence). This CDR3 is 15 amino acids long. The data stem from a study of T cell changes during pregnancy in multiple sclerosis. Assay used: immunoSEQ multiplex PCR; TCRdb lists only in-frame clones, some missing. The data hold 98,000 or so clones, with roughly 92% observed a single time. The chain couples TRBV19 to TRBJ1-5; D call uncertain. This TCR derives from a female donor with multiple sclerosis, enrolled in a pregnancy study. The source was peripheral blood, collected after pregnancy. The CDR3 protein is CASSIIAVSNQPQHF. CDR3 nucleotides: TGTGCCAGTAGTATAATAGCGGTAAGCAATCAGCCCCAGCATTTT.